This T cell receptor beta chain emerged from a study of shared clonotypes between healthy human individuals. The naive CD8 subset, CD45RO-negative cells positively selected for CCR7, excluded terminally differentiated effector memory CD45RA+ cells. The CDR3 has 14 residues. Germline V lookup: CDR1 MGHDK, CDR2 SYGVNS. V lost 6 bases to trimming and J lost 8 bases, with 19 bases between them. Libraries were prepared by immunoSEQ multiplex PCR; TCRdb keeps only in-frame clonotypes and omits some of them. The data show over 800,000 clones, roughly 92% seen once. The chain carries TRBV25-1 and TRBJ2-5, with D unclear. This clonotype originated in a man aged 25-45 years in good health. Sequenced sample: naive CD8+ T cells sorted from blood. The CDR3 DNA reads as TGTGCCAGCAGCCTGATGACACCGACGGAAACCCAGTACTTC. Its translation is CASSLMTPTETQYF. Supplemented by reference TRBV25-1 and TRBJ2-5, the full variable domain reads EADIYQTPRYLVIGTGKKITLECSQTMGHDKMYWYQQDPGMELHLIHYSYGVNSTEKGDLSSESTVSRIRTEHFPLTLESARPSHTSQYLCASSLMTPTETQYFGPGTRLLVL.